These T cell receptor beta chains were read from a single sample in a study of blood T cell repertoires in COVID-19. Produced via immunoSEQ multiplex PCR; TCRdb's table is partial and in-frame only. The sample lists some 260,000 clones; roughly 80% were seen once. The sample consisted of PBMCs or T cells enriched from blood (not recorded which). All receptors derive from a man aged 30 to 39 with acute COVID-19. Both conserved end residues are part of each CDR3. Each record gives: D gene, J gene, V gene, clone size, CDR3 protein, CDR3 DNA. D genes are given only for firm matches. Size values are once, few and many counts, or a class for expanded clones, and some rows have none.

. | TRBJ1-4 | TRBV5-4 | . | CASSPGGGGATNEKLFF | TGTGCCAGCAGCCCCGGCGGAGGAGGGGCAACTAATGAAAAACTGTTTTTT
. | TRBJ1-1 | TRBV29-1 | once | CSGGQGMGNTEAFF | TGCAGCGGGGGCCAGGGGATGGGGAACACTGAAGCTTTCTTT
TRBD1 | TRBJ1-2 | TRBV27 | many | CASSPRSGTGIYGYTF | TGTGCCAGCAGTCCGCGGTCCGGGACAGGGATCTATGGCTACACCTTC
. | TRBJ2-2 | TRBV3-1/TRBV3-2 | . | CASTRGAGTNTGELFF | TGTGCCAGCACCCGGGGGGCGGGAACGAACACCGGGGAGCTGTTTTTT
TRBD1 | TRBJ1-5 | TRBV10-2 | . | CASKNTGAQPQHF | TGCGCCAGCAAAAATACAGGGGCTCAGCCCCAGCATTTT
. | TRBJ1-2 | TRBV2 | . | CASSDRPTPARGYTF | TGTGCCAGCAGTGACCGACCAACCCCGGCGAGGGGCTACACCTTC
. | TRBJ2-6 | TRBV19 | . | CASRLVGSTGANVLTF | TGTGCCAGTCGCCTAGTAGGTTCAACAGGGGCCAACGTCCTGACTTTC
TRBD1 | TRBJ1-1 | TRBV29-1 | . | CSVVKGQHTEAFF | TGCAGCGTTGTCAAGGGACAGCACACTGAAGCTTTCTTT
TRBD2 | TRBJ2-1 | TRBV11-2 | . | CASSLGVLADNEQFF | TGTGCCAGCAGCTTAGGTGTACTAGCGGACAATGAGCAGTTCTTC
. | TRBJ1-2 | TRBV19 | . | CASSIGQTNYGYTF | TGTGCCAGTAGTATAGGACAAACTAACTATGGCTACACCTTC
. | TRBJ2-1 | TRBV6-5 | once | CASSINRDNREQFF | TGTGCCAGCAGCATTAACCGGGACAATCGGGAGCAGTTCTTC
TRBD1 | TRBJ1-1 | TRBV3-1/TRBV3-2 | few | CASSPRQGSAFF | TGTGCCAGCAGCCCACGACAGGGAAGCGCTTTCTTT